This record looks at one T cell receptor (beta chain) sequence and its context. Its target is unknown. The junction and the germline gene differ at one end; a read error may be behind it. Three rounds of nested PCR, following a modified ARM-PCR protocol, produced the TCRbeta library. From the multiplex PCR reads, TCRdb called clonotypes with MiXCR, one entry per CDR3 protein. The table has about 110,000 distinct CDR3 sequences, about 87% seen once. The data are from a study of tumor and adjacent non-tumor tissue in lung cancer. This sample's RNA came from whole unsorted tissue. The study's findings and limits: Tumor repertoires had a smaller top 100 clone share than normal lung.

Germline V gives CDR1 SGHRS, CDR2 YFSETQ. CDR3 length: 16 residues. What was sequenced was lung tumor tissue. The chain recombines TRBV5-1 with TRBJ1-2; perhaps TRBD1 as D (5 bases). The clonotype comes from a man in his sixties or seventies with non-small cell lung cancer. CDR3 region: CAISTDSCTGRDGYTF. The CDR3 nucleotides read TGCGCCATCAGCACAGATTCTTGTACAGGAAGAGATGGCTACACCTTC.